The T cell receptor (beta chain) described here comes from a study of OX40 agonist ivuxolimab in advanced cancers. The CDR3 totals 13 residues. TCRdb's table, derived via immunoSEQ multiplex PCR, lists solely in-frame clones and lacks some. The table includes tens of thousands of clones, 85% detected once. The TCR originated in an adult with an advanced solid tumor such as melanoma, head and neck, liver or kidney cancer. The sequenced sample was CD4+ or CD8+ T cells sorted from blood, obtained in a trial of the OX40 agonist ivuxolimab. The chain employs TRBV21-1 and TRBJ2-1. TRBV21-1 is noted as a pseudogene. CDR3 sequence: CASSKEYSLETFF. CDR3 DNA sequence: TGTGCCAGCAGCAAAGAGTATAGTCTCGAGACGTTCTTC.